The T cell receptor beta chain under discussion was sequenced for a study of blood T cell repertoires in COVID-19. Original analysis: Estimation of nucleated cell counts relied on the amplification of reference gene primers. Data came from immunoSEQ multiplex PCR; TCRdb stores just in-frame clones and leaves some out. The DNA gave D and trimming, while V, J and clone size come from that table. The sample lists fewer than 250,000 clones, over 80% occurring once. Trimming removed 2 bases from V and 3 bases from J, with 10 bases in between. The CDR3 totals 13 residues. Germline assignment: CDR1 GTSNPN and CDR2 SVGIG (reference sequence). Participant age was roughly 18 to 100 years, and participants resided in 24 US areas.

This chain connects TRBV30 to TRBJ1-2; D is undetermined. The receptor was derived from a woman under 40 who had been exposed to COVID-19. Sequences were obtained from PBMCs or T cells enriched from blood (not recorded which). The CDR3 DNA reads TGTGCCTGGAGTAGCGGGAACCACTATGGCTACACCTTC. Translating it yields CAWSSGNHYGYTF.